These 10 T cell receptor beta chains share one sample of origin, sequenced in a study of blood T cell repertoires in COVID-19. Produced via immunoSEQ multiplex PCR; TCRdb's table is partial and in-frame only. The sample consists of under 95,000 clones, about four fifths of them appearing once. The sample was peripheral blood. The receptors here all came from a woman aged 70-85 years with acute or convalescent COVID-19.

The chain has TRBV6-5 and TRBJ2-3, with a weak D call TRBD2 (6 bases). The CDR3 totals 13 residues. The V gene lost 7 bases and the J gene lost 4 bases, with 12 bases spanning the gap. CDR1 and CDR2 (germline): MNHEY, SVGAGI. The CDR3 DNA follows: TGTGCCAGCACACGGGGGAAGGCAGATACGCAGTATTTT. Translation gives CASTRGKADTQYF.

This clone turned up a few times. The V call is TRBV21-1, the J call TRBJ1-4; the D call of TRBD1 is as the table states it, not checked on the DNA. TRBV21-1 is designated a pseudogene. The CDR3 has 22 residues. The CDR3 spells CASSKAERVGTLFPATNEKLFF. The CDR3 bases are TGTGCCAGCAGCAAAGCAGAAAGAGTAGGGACACTCTTTCCAGCAACTAATGAAAAACTGTTTTTT.

CDR3 sequence reads: CASTFTAQGPTYF. Written as DNA, the CDR3 is TGTGCCAGCACCTTCACCGCACAGGGCCCCACATATTTT. The rearrangement joins TRBV6-5 to TRBJ1-3, with D maybe TRBD1 (6 bases). The germline V gene has CDR1 MNHEY and CDR2 SVGAGI. Trimming shortened V by 7 bases and J by 15 bases, and 22 bases separated the two germline ends. This CDR3 comprises 13 residues.

The V call is TRBV4-1, the J call TRBJ1-6; 7 nucleotides agree with TRBD1. The CDR3 totals 17 residues. Germline V gene lookup returns CDR1 MGHRA and CDR2 YSYEKL. Unmatched junction bases numbered 6, after V lost 1 base and J lost 3 bases. CDR3 region: CASSQVWTGDYNSPLHF. The CDR3 nucleotides are TGCGCCAGCAGCCAAGTCTGGACAGGAGACTATAATTCACCCCTCCACTTT.

CDR3 nucleotide sequence: TGTGCCAGCAGTCCCAGTTGGGGAGCGGAGCAGTACTTC. This codes for CASSPSWGAEQYF. This chain links TRBV27 with TRBJ2-7; a possible D gene is TRBD2 (5 bases). The V gene lost 5 bases and the J gene lost 7 bases, with 15 bases spanning the gap. CDR3 size: 13 residues. The germline gives CDR1 MNHEY, CDR2 SMNVEV (reference sequence).

The V and J genes are TRBV28 and TRBJ2-7, with 9 bases fitting TRBD1. CDR1 is MDHEN, CDR2 SYDVKM, per germline. J gave up 6 bases and V 3 bases, and 9 bases lay outside the gene matches. This CDR3 is 15 amino acids long. DNA of the CDR3: TGTGCCAGCAGTTTTCTCGGGACAGGGTTTGCCGAGCAGTACTTC. Translation: CASSFLGTGFAEQYF. The full variable domain, rest sourced from reference TRBV28 and TRBJ2-7, is DVKVTQSSRYLVKRTGEKVFLECVQDMDHENMFWYRQDPGLGLRLIYFSYDVKMKEKGDIPEGYSVSREKKERFSLILESASTNQTSMYLCASSFLGTGFAEQYFGPGTRLTVT.

This clone was seen once. The chain combines TRBV11-3 with TRBJ1-2, with 9 positions matching TRBD1. This CDR3 comprises 17 residues. Germline trimming cut 5 bases from V and 3 bases from J; bases unmatched to any gene: 13. Germline lookup yields CDR1 SGHNT and CDR2 YENEEA. CDR3 sequence reads: CASSPGQGLFGDYGYTF. CDR3 nucleotide sequence: TGTGCCAGCAGCCCGGGACAGGGATTATTCGGAGACTATGGCTACACCTTC.

The chain combines TRBV18 with TRBJ1-5, with D maybe TRBD1 (6 bases). Between the trimmed V and J ends, which lost 4 bases and 5 bases, there was a span of 15 bases. This CDR3 has 15 amino acids. CDR1 and CDR2 from the germline V gene are KGHSH and LQKENI. This CDR3 reads CASSLGGQWDQPQHF. The CDR3 DNA follows: TGTGCCAGCTCACTAGGCGGACAGTGGGATCAGCCCCAGCATTTT.

The chain links TRBV5-1 to TRBJ2-3; TRBD2 aligns across 11 bases. V trimming: 4 bases; J trimming: 4 bases; junction bases outside the gene matches: 2. This CDR3 spans 14 amino acids. The germline V gene encodes CDR1 SGHRS and CDR2 YFSETQ. The CDR3, as DNA: TGCGCCAGCAGCATTAGCGGGGGGGCAGATACGCAGTATTTT. This gives the protein CASSISGGADTQYF.

The rearrangement links TRBV6-5 to TRBJ1-5; D is unresolved. V shed 1 base and J shed 1 base, with 11 bases lying between them. The length of the CDR3 is 16 residues. Per the germline V gene, CDR1 is MNHEY and CDR2 is SVGAGI. The CDR3: CASSYYFDGSNQPQHF. CDR3 sequence (DNA): TGTGCCAGCAGTTACTACTTCGACGGGAGCAATCAGCCCCAGCATTTT.